A single sample gave rise to the 24 T cell receptor beta chains below, sequenced in a study of control samples from healthy donors and cancer patients. Generated by immunoSEQ multiplex PCR, the TCRdb table keeps only in-frame clones and is missing some. The sample gives approximately 24,000 clones, 82% of which show up once; roughly 23% is in the top ten. Input material: PBMCs. These receptors were taken from a man aged 55 to 70 with colorectal cancer.

J is TRBJ1-2 and V is TRBV5-4; D gene uncertain. V dropped 0 bases and J dropped 2 bases, with 5 bases sitting between them. The germline gives CDR1 SGHNT, CDR2 YYREEE (reference sequence). The CDR3 sequence is 13 residues long. The CDR3 protein is CASSLDQNYGYTF. The CDR3 DNA reads as TGTGCCAGCAGCTTGGATCAGAACTATGGCTACACCTTC.

This sequence joins TRBV20-1 and TRBJ1-2, with D maybe TRBD1 (5 bases). Germline V gene data show CDR1 as DFQATT and CDR2 as SNEGSKA (reference sequence). This CDR3 comprises 12 residues. V lost 3 bases and J lost 8, with 13 bases in between. CDR3 sequence (DNA): TGCAGTGCTAGTGTGGGGGATGGGGGCTACACCTTC. Translation: CSASVGDGGYTF.

V usage is TRBV5-1 and J usage is TRBJ1-2; 9 bases line up with TRBD1. CDR3 length equals 16 residues. Looked up from germline, CDR1 is SGHRS and CDR2 is YFSETQ. V lost 0 bases and J lost 7; bases outside the gene matches: 10. The chain's CDR3 is CASSLGPPGQGGGYTF. CDR3 bases: TGCGCCAGCAGCTTGGGGCCCCCGGGACAGGGTGGTGGCTACACCTTC.

The chain carries TRBV4-1 and TRBJ2-2; possibly TRBD1 for D (5 bases). The germline CDR1 and CDR2 sequences are MGHRA and YSYEKL. The V gene lost 0 bases and the J gene lost 3 bases, with 14 bases spanning the gap. The CDR3 loop spans 17 amino acids. The CDR3 bases are TGCGCCAGCAGCCAAGATTCGACAGCCGCCTACACCGGGGAGCTGTTTTTT. Translated, it gives CASSQDSTAAYTGELFF.

This chain links TRBV4-1 with TRBJ2-4, with D perhaps assigned TRBD1 or TRBD2 (5 bases each). Germline V lookup: CDR1 MGHRA, CDR2 YSYEKL. V was shortened by 0 bases and J by 0 bases, with 12 bases between the two germline ends. The CDR3 consists of 17 residues. The CDR3 coding sequence is TGCGCCAGCAGCCAAGAGGACTGGGGGATAGCCAAAAACATTCAGTACTTC. Amino acids: CASSQEDWGIAKNIQYF.

The chain uses TRBV5-1 and TRBJ1-1; D uncertain. V shed 0 bases and J shed 3 bases, with 6 bases lying between them. Germline values: CDR1 SGHRS, CDR2 YFSETQ. The CDR3 contains 13 residues. The CDR3, as DNA: TGCGCCAGCAGCTTGGCGGAGGACACTGAAGCTTTCTTT. Amino acid sequence: CASSLAEDTEAFF.

This clone was detected only once. The chain has TRBV5-6 and TRBJ1-2; 9 positions agree with TRBD1. Germline CDR1 SGHDT, CDR2 YYEEEE. The CDR3 length is 15 residues. V dropped 0 bases and J dropped 4; count of bases not matched to a gene: 4. The CDR3 DNA reads TGTGCCAGCAGCTTGGTGGGGACAGGGTCCTATGGCTACACCTTC. Translated, it gives CASSLVGTGSYGYTF.

This rearrangement joins TRBV7-9 to TRBJ2-1; the match to TRBD2 covers 7 bases. CDR1 SEHNR and CDR2 FQNEAQ come from the germline V gene (reference sequence). There are 15 residues in the CDR3. With V trimmed by 2 bases and J by 9 bases, 10 bases remained unmatched. The CDR3 protein is CASSLSGADRGEQFF. CDR3 coding DNA: TGTGCCAGCAGCTTAAGCGGGGCGGATCGGGGTGAGCAGTTCTTC.

In its sample, this clone is medium-sized (0.01 to 0.1%). The rearrangement links TRBV4-3 to TRBJ1-2; D unclear. Deletions cut 0 bases from V and 3 bases from J, with 11 bases between. The CDR3 is made up of 15 amino acids. Germline V CDR1 and CDR2: LGHNA, YSLEER. The CDR3 DNA reads as TGCGCCAGCAGCCAAGATAGCGCCGGATACTATGGCTACACCTTC. Translation gives CASSQDSAGYYGYTF.

The CDR3 loop is CASSEGGHLGEQYF. In DNA, the CDR3 is TGCGCCAGCAGTGAGGGAGGGCACCTCGGGGAGCAGTACTTC. The chain is built from TRBV10-1 and TRBJ2-7; D perhaps matches TRBD2 (6 bases). Trimming stripped 2 bases from V and 7 bases from J, with 15 bases between. The germline gives CDR1 WNHNN, CDR2 SYGVQD (reference sequence). CDR3 length: 14 residues.

This chain uses TRBV27 with TRBJ1-1; D unclear. Germline V gene lookup returns CDR1 MNHEY and CDR2 SMNVEV (reference sequence). Trimming took off 5 bases at V and 0 bases at J, with 7 bases between the two ends. The CDR3 runs to 13 residues. CDR3 protein: CASSPRLNTEAFF. In nucleotides, the CDR3 is TGTGCCAGCAGTCCAAGATTGAACACTGAAGCTTTCTTT.

This rearrangement joins TRBV5-1 to TRBJ1-2, with 9 bases matching TRBD1. This CDR3 comprises 17 residues. With V trimmed by 0 bases and J by 7 bases, 13 bases remained unmatched. CDR1 and CDR2 (germline): SGHRS, YFSETQ. CDR3 nucleotide sequence: TGCGCCAGCAGCTTGGAGTTTAGTGGGGACAGGGCACTTGGCTACACCTTC. It encodes CASSLEFSGDRALGYTF.

The CDR3 here is CASLRRGDEKLFF. The CDR3 DNA follows: TGTGCCAGCCTGCGGCGAGGGGATGAAAAACTGTTTTTT. This chain connects TRBV6-5 to TRBJ1-4, with a weak D call TRBD1 (5 bases). Trimming pared 8 bases from V and 6 bases from J, leaving 13 bases between. This CDR3 is 13 amino acids long. Germline lookup yields CDR1 MNHEY and CDR2 SVGAGI.

The chain has TRBV6-5 and TRBJ1-1, with 7 nucleotides matching TRBD1. The CDR3 totals 14 residues. Germline CDR1 is MNHEY and CDR2 is SVGAGI. V shed 0 bases and J 4 bases; nucleotides not matched to a gene: 2. The DNA of the CDR3 is TGTGCCAGCAGTTACTCAACAGGGGCCACTGAAGCTTTCTTT. This translates into CASSYSTGATEAFF.

This chain connects TRBV7-2 to TRBJ2-4, with 14 bases that match TRBD2. In germline, CDR1 is SGHTA, CDR2 FQGNSA. CDR3 length equals 19 residues. Trimming took 2 bases from V and 0 from J; bases not matched to a gene: 6. This CDR3 is CASSLKGLAGALAKNIQYF. CDR3 bases: TGTGCCAGCAGCTTAAAGGGACTAGCGGGGGCCCTAGCCAAAAACATTCAGTACTTC.

The V and J genes are TRBV27 and TRBJ2-2, with TRBD2 identical over 7 bases. CDR1 is MNHEY and CDR2 is SMNVEV in the germline V gene (reference sequence). V was pared by 5 bases and J by 4 bases, with 4 bases of the junction left unmatched. CDR3 length: 14 amino acids. This CDR3 is CASSRGEATGELFF. The CDR3 DNA follows: TGTGCCAGCAGTCGGGGGGAGGCCACCGGGGAGCTGTTTTTT.

The chain carries TRBV5-8 and TRBJ1-1; no definite D call. The CDR3 spans 13 residues. Trimming left V 4 bases short and J 1 base short, with 8 bases between. Germline V gene data show CDR1 as SGHTS and CDR2 as YDEGEE. CDR3 loop: CASSTRPNTEAFF. In DNA, the CDR3 is TGTGCCAGCAGCACCCGGCCGAACACTGAAGCTTTCTTT.

The V and J genes are TRBV7-9 and TRBJ2-1; D perhaps matches TRBD1 (6 bases). The germline V gene encodes CDR1 SEHNR and CDR2 FQNEAQ (reference sequence). The CDR3 sequence is 15 residues long. V lost 1 base, J lost 9 bases, and 16 bases lay in between. The CDR3 DNA is TGTGCCAGCAGCTTAGTTTACAGCAGGGGCGGTGAGCAGTTCTTC. This codes for CASSLVYSRGGEQFF. The whole variable domain, remainder taken from reference TRBV7-9 and TRBJ2-1, is DTGVSQNPRHKITKRGQNVTFRCDPISEHNRLYWYRQTLGQGPEFLTYFQNEAQLEKSRLLSDRFSAERPKGSFSTLEIQRTEQGDSAMYLCASSLVYSRGGEQFFGPGTRLTVL.

This chain links TRBV5-6 with TRBJ2-4; 9 nucleotides agree with TRBD1. Germline assignment: CDR1 SGHDT and CDR2 YYEEEE. This CDR3 spans 18 amino acids. V lost 0 bases and J lost 0; bases outside the gene matches: 7. CDR3 protein: CASSLDQDRGLAKNIQYF. Here the CDR3 DNA reads TGTGCCAGCAGCTTGGATCAGGACAGGGGTCTAGCCAAAAACATTCAGTACTTC.

This clone turned up a few times. This chain links TRBV15 with TRBJ1-3; maybe TRBD1 (6 bases). The germline V gene has CDR1 LNHNV and CDR2 YYDKDF (reference sequence). Trimming removed 8 bases at V and 1 base at J, with 9 bases between. This CDR3 region has 13 residues. CDR3 residues: CATQDSSGNTIYF. CDR3 bases: TGTGCCACCCAGGACAGTTCTGGAAACACCATATATTTT. Supplemented by reference TRBV15 and TRBJ1-3, the full variable domain reads DAMVIQNPRYQVTQFGKPVTLSCSQTLNHNVMYWYQQKSSQAPKLLFHYYDKDFNNEADTPDNFQSRRPNTSFCFLDIRSPGLGDTAMYLCATQDSSGNTIYFGEGSWLTVV.

The V gene is TRBV30, the J gene TRBJ1-1; tentatively, D is TRBD1 (5 bases). V gave up 2 bases and J gave up 9 bases, with 7 bases separating them. Per germline, CDR1 GTSNPN and CDR2 SVGIG (reference sequence). This CDR3 has 10 residues. CDR3 region: CAWSRDQAFF. CDR3 nucleotides: TGTGCCTGGAGTAGGGACCAAGCTTTCTTT.

This clone was counted between two and nine times. The V call is TRBV10-3, the J call TRBJ1-2; 7 bases are a match to TRBD1. Germline CDR1 ENHRY, CDR2 SYGVKD. CDR3 length: 13 amino acids. Losses at the gene ends were 8 bases for V and 8 bases for J; bases not matched to a gene: 11. For the CDR3, the DNA is TGTGCCATCGGGACAGATCCTAAGGGCGGCTACACCTTC. Protein product: CAIGTDPKGGYTF.

This chain links TRBV6-5 with TRBJ1-5; tentatively, D is TRBD1 (5 bases). Germline assignment: CDR1 MNHEY and CDR2 SVGAGI. The CDR3 has 15 residues. Trimming removed 6 bases from V and 0 bases from J, with 12 bases in between. The CDR3 DNA follows: TGTGCCAGCAGGAGAAGGGGCAGTAGCAATCAGCCCCAGCATTTT. Protein: CASRRRGSSNQPQHF.

This rearrangement joins TRBV6-5 to TRBJ1-6; possible D gene TRBD1, 5 bases. Per germline, CDR1 MNHEY and CDR2 SVGAGI. Deletions cut 4 bases from V and 1 base from J, with 11 bases between. This CDR3 is built from 16 residues. DNA of the CDR3: TGTGCCAGCAGTTTGACAGAGAGGTCCTATAATTCACCCCTCCACTTT. Protein sequence: CASSLTERSYNSPLHF.